This TCR beta chain derives from a study of shared clonotypes between healthy human individuals. The ends were cut back, 0 bases at V and 0 bases at J, with 9 bases in the middle. In germline, CDR1 is SGHRS, CDR2 YFSETQ. This CDR3 has 16 residues. With respect to this clone: The same CDR3 arises from other DNA sequences in this sample as well.

Original methodology: With immunoSEQ giving junction-only sequences and no quality scores, filtering differed. Sequencing was performed with immunoSEQ multiplex PCR; in TCRdb, only in-frame clones are kept and a portion is missing. The V and J calls and clone size come from that table; D and trimming were worked out from the DNA. The profile shows some 2.4 million clones, 93% of them singletons. The V gene is TRBV5-1, the J gene TRBJ2-2, with D possibly matching TRBD2 (6 bases). The sequence derives from a man between 18 and 35 years old in good health. Some clones in this sample may be carry-over from other donors' samples. Sequencing input: naive CD4+ T cells from PBMCs. The subset: CD45RA+ positively selected. The CDR3 nucleotides are TGCGCCAGCAGCTTGGTTAGCGGAACGAACACCGGGGAGCTGTTTTTT. Its translation: CASSLVSGTNTGELFF. Full variable domain (remainder filled in from reference TRBV5-1 and TRBJ2-2): KAGVTQTPRYLIKTRGQQVTLSCSPISGHRSVSWYQQTPGQGLQFLFEYFSETQRNKGNFPGRFSGRQFSNSRSEMNVSTLELGDSALYLCASSLVSGTNTGELFFGEGSRLTVL.